What follows describes a single T cell receptor (beta chain). This entry is derived from a study of blood T cell repertoires in COVID-19. Study overall: The United States, Italy and Spain were the sources of the acute and convalescent COVID-19 samples. PBMCs, B-cell-depleted T cells, or T cells were the source of the cDNA or gDNA that made up the material.

Germline CDR1 and CDR2: SGHNT and YENEEA. With 4 bases clipped from V and 5 bases from J, the junction kept 8 bases outside the gene matches. CDR3 length: 14 amino acids. Original data processing: Estimates of nucleated cell counts were drawn from the amplification of reference gene primers. Assay used: immunoSEQ multiplex PCR; TCRdb lists only in-frame clones, some missing. The V and J calls and clone size come from that table; D and trimming were worked out from the DNA. The sample consists of approximately 88,000 clones, around 76% of them appearing once. Source material: peripheral blood. The sequence was collected from a woman of 80 years or more with active or convalescent COVID-19. This rearrangement joins TRBV11-3 to TRBJ2-7, with 7 bases aligning to TRBD1. This CDR3 is CASSSATGNHEQYF. The CDR3 bases are TGTGCCAGCAGCTCGGCGACAGGGAACCACGAGCAGTACTTC.